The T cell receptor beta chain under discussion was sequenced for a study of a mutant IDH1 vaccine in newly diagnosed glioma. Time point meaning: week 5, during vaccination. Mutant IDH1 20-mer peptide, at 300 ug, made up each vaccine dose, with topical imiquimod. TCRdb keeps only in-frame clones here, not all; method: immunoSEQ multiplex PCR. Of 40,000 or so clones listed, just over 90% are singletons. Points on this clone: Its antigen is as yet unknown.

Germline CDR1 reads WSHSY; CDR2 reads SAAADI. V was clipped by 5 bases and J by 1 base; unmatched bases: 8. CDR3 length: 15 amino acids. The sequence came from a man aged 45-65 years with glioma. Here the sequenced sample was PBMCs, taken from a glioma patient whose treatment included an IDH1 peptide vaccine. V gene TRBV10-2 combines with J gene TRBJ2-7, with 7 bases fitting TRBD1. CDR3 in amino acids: CASSSSNRGSYEQYF. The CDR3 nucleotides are TGCGCCAGCAGTTCTTCAAACAGGGGTTCCTACGAGCAGTACTTC.